These 30 T cell receptor beta chains originate from one sample sequenced in a study of cytomegalovirus exposure and HLA in healthy donors. It was with 60 Vbeta and 13 Jbeta primers that the PCR ran. The protocol was immunoSEQ multiplex PCR, while the TCRdb copy is restricted to in-frame clones and leaves out a portion. The profile shows over 150,000 clones, over 75% of them singletons. The sample was PBMCs. Receptors were obtained from a girl under two years old in good health and CMV-seronegative.

This sequence joins TRBV29-1 and TRBJ2-1; 7 bases agree with TRBD2. CDR1 SQVTM and CDR2 ANQGSEA come from the germline V gene. This CDR3 comprises 14 residues. J was trimmed by 1 base and V by 4 bases; bases with no gene match: 4. The CDR3 region is CSVGGGSSYNEQFF. DNA of the CDR3: TGCAGCGTTGGGGGCGGGAGTTCCTACAATGAGCAGTTCTTC.

The count of this clone is one. The V gene is TRBV5-1, the J gene TRBJ1-2, with 9 bases fitting TRBD1. Germline CDR1 reads SGHRS; CDR2 reads YFSETQ. V shed 4 bases, J shed 4 bases, and the junction held 14 bases outside the gene matches. CDR3 length: 17 amino acids. The CDR3: CASSLAGQGPLRYGYTF. The CDR3 nucleotides read TGCGCCAGCAGCCTGGCGGGACAGGGACCTCTACGCTATGGCTACACCTTC.

The chain joins TRBV7-3 to TRBJ2-7; 11 nucleotides line up with TRBD2. V was clipped by 5 bases and J by 0 bases; unmatched bases: 3. Germline lookup yields CDR1 SGHTA and CDR2 FQGTGA. This CDR3 is 15 amino acids long. The CDR3 here is CASSLTSGDSYEQYF. The CDR3 DNA follows: TGTGCCAGCAGCCTGACTAGCGGGGACTCCTACGAGCAGTACTTC. Looking up the rest from reference TRBV7-3 and TRBJ2-7 gives the full variable domain: GAGVSQTPSNKVTEKGKYVELRCDPISGHTALYWYRQSLGQGPEFLIYFQGTGAADDSGLPNDRFFAVRPEGSVSTLKIQRTERGDSAVYLCASSLTSGDSYEQYFGPGTRLTVT.

The chain combines TRBV6-1 with TRBJ1-4; 8 bases line up with TRBD1. This CDR3 spans 14 amino acids. Germline CDR1 is MNHNS and CDR2 is SASEGT. The junction had 6 bases not matched to a gene; V was cut back by 8 bases and J by 4 bases. CDR3 region: CASLYTGGNEKLFF. The DNA for the CDR3 is TGTGCCAGCCTCTACACAGGGGGTAATGAAAAACTGTTTTTT.

DNA for the CDR3: TGTGCCAGCAGCCAGCCACCGGGACAGGGGTTTGATGGCTACACCTTC. Protein sequence: CASSQPPGQGFDGYTF. This sequence joins TRBV7-2 and TRBJ1-2, with 10 nucleotides matching TRBD1. Germline V gene sequence: CDR1 SGHTA, CDR2 FQGNSA. V lost 5 bases to trimming and J lost 6 bases; unmatched junction nucleotides: 12. The CDR3 is 16 residues long.

This rearrangement joins TRBV7-8 to TRBJ1-4, with D possibly TRBD1 on 6 matching bases. With 1 base removed from V and 0 bases from J, the gap between germline ends came to 27 bases. The CDR3 is 22 residues long. From germline, CDR1 is SGHVS and CDR2 FQNEAQ. CDR3 coding DNA: TGTGCCAGCAGCTTAGATAGGATAATCTTAGGGGGTACACTTGCAACTAATGAAAAACTGTTTTTT. Translating gives CASSLDRIILGGTLATNEKLFF. The whole variable domain, remainder taken from reference TRBV7-8 and TRBJ1-4, is GAGVSQSPRYKVAKRGQDVALRCDPISGHVSLFWYQQALGQGPEFLTYFQNEAQLDKSGLPSDRFFAERPEGSVSTLKIQRTQQEDSAVYLCASSLDRIILGGTLATNEKLFFGSGTQLSVL.

This chain links TRBV7-9 with TRBJ2-1; 7 bases line up with TRBD1. The CDR3 is 12 amino acids. The V gene's germline CDR1 is SEHNR and CDR2 FQNEAQ (reference sequence). J was trimmed by 3 bases and V by 8 bases; bases with no gene match: 1. The CDR3 DNA is TGTGCCAGCGGGGACAGCTACAATGAGCAGTTCTTC. This gives the protein CASGDSYNEQFF.

This chain uses TRBV11-2 with TRBJ2-1; 9 bases are a match to TRBD2. The J segment lost 7 bases and the V segment lost 4 bases, leaving 5 bases of the junction unmatched. This CDR3 has 14 residues. Looked up from germline, CDR1 is SGHAT and CDR2 is FQNNGV. This CDR3 is CASSSWTSENEQFF. As DNA, the CDR3 is TGTGCCAGCAGCTCATGGACTAGCGAAAATGAGCAGTTCTTC.

V gene TRBV6-1 combines with J gene TRBJ2-5; TRBD1 aligns across 7 bases. Germline trimming cut 3 bases from V and 2 bases from J; bases unmatched to any gene: 9. Germline V gives CDR1 MNHNS, CDR2 SASEGT. The CDR3 runs to 16 residues. This CDR3 reads CASSDRGRGRQETQYF. CDR3 nucleotide sequence: TGTGCCAGCAGTGACAGGGGGAGAGGGCGGCAAGAGACCCAGTACTTC.

V usage is TRBV5-1 and J usage is TRBJ1-1, with D maybe TRBD1 (6 bases). V lost 3 bases, J lost 6 bases, and 12 bases lay in between. CDR1 and CDR2 (germline): SGHRS, YFSETQ. The CDR3 length is 13 residues. CDR3 bases: TGCGCCAGCAGCTCTATGGACAGCCCTGAAGCTTTCTTT. Protein sequence: CASSSMDSPEAFF. The full variable domain, its missing parts supplied by reference TRBV5-1 and TRBJ1-1, is KAGVTQTPRYLIKTRGQQVTLSCSPISGHRSVSWYQQTPGQGLQFLFEYFSETQRNKGNFPGRFSGRQFSNSRSEMNVSTLELGDSALYLCASSSMDSPEAFFGQGTRLTVV.

V gene TRBV19 combines with J gene TRBJ2-7, with TRBD2 as a possible D gene (5 bases). Trimming stripped 6 bases from V and 3 bases from J, with 12 bases between. The CDR3 consists of 13 residues. Germline loops: CDR1 LNHDA, CDR2 SQIVND (reference sequence). As DNA, the CDR3 is TGTGCCAGTAGCAAGCTAGAGGGCTACGAGCAGTACTTC. It is translated as CASSKLEGYEQYF. Combining the CDR3 with reference TRBV19 and TRBJ2-7 gives the whole variable domain DGGITQSPKYLFRKEGQNVTLSCEQNLNHDAMYWYRQDPGQGLRLIYYSQIVNDFQKGDIAEGYSVSREKKESFPLTVTSAQKNPTAFYLCASSKLEGYEQYFGPGTRLTVT.

V gene TRBV13 combines with J gene TRBJ1-2; a weak D match, TRBD1 (6 bases). The ends were cut back, 9 bases at V and 5 bases at J, with 22 bases in the middle. Germline V gene lookup returns CDR1 PRHDT and CDR2 FYEKMQ (reference sequence). The CDR3 runs 15 residues. The CDR3 nucleotides are TGTGCCAGAAGAAGATTTTACAGGGTCCAGTATGGCTACACCTTC. It yields the protein CARRRFYRVQYGYTF.

The V gene is TRBV9, the J gene TRBJ1-6, with D possibly TRBD1 on 6 matching bases. The CDR3 consists of 13 residues. Germline V lookup: CDR1 SGDLS, CDR2 YYNGEE. Trimming took 2 bases from V and 8 from J, leaving 8 bases between them. The CDR3 is CASSVYRDSPLHF. The DNA for the CDR3 is TGTGCCAGCAGCGTTTACAGGGATTCACCCCTCCACTTT.

The chain uses TRBV2 and TRBJ1-1; D is perhaps TRBD1 (6 bases). The germline gives CDR1 SNHLY, CDR2 FYNNEI. V was trimmed by 7 bases and J by 5 bases, leaving 17 bases between them. CDR3 length: 14 amino acids. The CDR3 here is CASTKTGMGTEAFF. The CDR3 bases are TGTGCCAGCACCAAAACAGGGATGGGGACTGAAGCTTTCTTT. Full variable domain (missing parts from reference TRBV2 and TRBJ1-1): EPEVTQTPSHQVTQMGQEVILRCVPISNHLYFYWYRQILGQKVEFLVSFYNNEISEKSEIFDDQFSVERPDGSNFTLKIRSTKLEDSAMYFCASTKTGMGTEAFFGQGTRLTVV.

The V and J genes are TRBV6-6 and TRBJ2-7; D may be TRBD1 (6 bases). The V end was cut by 2 bases, the J end by 3 bases, with 17 bases between. Germline-derived CDR1 and CDR2 are MNHNY and SVGAGI (reference sequence). The CDR3 consists of 16 residues. The chain's CDR3 is CASSYTYRASFYEQYF. In DNA form, the CDR3 reads TGTGCCAGCAGTTACACTTACAGGGCCTCCTTCTACGAGCAGTACTTC.

The rearrangement joins TRBV5-1 to TRBJ2-5, with D tentatively TRBD1 (5 bases). Trimming removed 5 bases from V and 3 bases from J, with 14 bases in between. Germline V CDR1 and CDR2: SGHRS, YFSETQ. This CDR3 contains 14 residues. The CDR3: CASRPRTGEETQYF. The DNA of the CDR3 is TGCGCCAGCAGACCACGAACAGGTGAAGAGACCCAGTACTTC.

This chain connects TRBV4-1 to TRBJ2-2, with D perhaps TRBD2 (7 bases). The CDR3 is 15 amino acids. Trimming took 3 bases from V and 6 from J, leaving 14 bases between them. The germline gives CDR1 MGHRA, CDR2 YSYEKL. In DNA, the CDR3 is TGCGCCAGCAGCCATAACAGGGAGGGGTCCGGGGAGCTGTTTTTT. It encodes CASSHNREGSGELFF.

This chain uses TRBV19 with TRBJ1-5; TRBD1 is a possible D gene (5 bases). Germline V gene sequence: CDR1 LNHDA, CDR2 SQIVND (reference sequence). Deletions cut 3 bases from V and 4 bases from J, with 10 bases between. CDR3 length: 14 amino acids. The CDR3 reads CASSIPAGNQPQHF. The CDR3 DNA is TGTGCCAGTAGTATCCCGGCAGGGAATCAGCCCCAGCATTTT.

V is TRBV25-1 and J is TRBJ1-2, with TRBD1 matching 10 bases. CDR3 size: 15 residues. Germline assignment: CDR1 MGHDK and CDR2 SYGVNS. Losses at the gene ends were 8 bases for V and 2 bases for J; bases not matched to a gene: 8. This CDR3 reads CASSLGQGRNYGYTF. The CDR3 DNA follows: TGTGCCAGCTCCTTGGGACAGGGGAGAAACTATGGCTACACCTTC.

The V call is TRBV7-9, the J call TRBJ2-1, with 7 nucleotides matching TRBD2. The V gene end was trimmed by 1 base and the J gene end by 4 bases; junction bases not matched to a gene: 7. Germline assignment: CDR1 SEHNR and CDR2 FQNEAQ (reference sequence). The CDR3 sequence is 16 residues long. In DNA, the CDR3 is TGTGCCAGCAGCTTAGTAGCGGGCTTAGGGTACAATGAGCAGTTCTTC. This gives the protein CASSLVAGLGYNEQFF.

The gene calls are TRBV27 and TRBJ1-1; D is undetermined. This CDR3 contains 13 residues. Germline V gene data show CDR1 as MNHEY and CDR2 as SMNVEV (reference sequence). Trimming shortened V by 5 bases and J by 4 bases, and 11 bases separated the two germline ends. CDR3 loop: CASSLQEGTEAFF. Here the CDR3 DNA reads TGTGCCAGCAGTCTCCAGGAGGGCACTGAAGCTTTCTTT.

This clone was found once. V is TRBV6-1 and J is TRBJ2-7; 9 nucleotides line up with TRBD2. V lost 0 bases, J lost 2 bases, and 5 bases stayed unmatched. The length of the CDR3 is 16 residues. Germline V gene lookup returns CDR1 MNHNS and CDR2 SASEGT. The CDR3 sequence: CASSEARLAVAYEQYF. Written as DNA, the CDR3 is TGTGCCAGCAGTGAAGCGCGACTAGCGGTAGCCTACGAGCAGTACTTC.

The rearrangement uses TRBV7-9 and TRBJ2-5, with a possible D match to TRBD2 (6 bases). The CDR3 spans 15 residues. Germline CDR1 is SEHNR and CDR2 is FQNEAQ (reference sequence). Trimming removed 4 bases from V and 3 bases from J, with 15 bases in between. The CDR3 region has the DNA TGTGCCAGCAGCTCCGGAAGGGTAGCGGAAGAGACCCAGTACTTC. This codes for CASSSGRVAEETQYF. Supplemented by reference TRBV7-9 and TRBJ2-5, the full variable domain reads DTGVSQNPRHKITKRGQNVTFRCDPISEHNRLYWYRQTLGQGPEFLTYFQNEAQLEKSRLLSDRFSAERPKGSFSTLEIQRTEQGDSAMYLCASSSGRVAEETQYFGPGTRLLVL.

The chain carries TRBV5-1 and TRBJ2-1; 11 nucleotides align to TRBD2. The CDR3 loop spans 17 amino acids. CDR1 is SGHRS, CDR2 YFSETQ, per germline. V shed 4 bases and J 6 bases; nucleotides not matched to a gene: 12. The CDR3 loop is CASSLTSGAPSGNEQFF. CDR3 in DNA: TGCGCCAGCAGCCTGACTAGCGGGGCCCCATCGGGCAATGAGCAGTTCTTC.

The table lists this clone with a count of one. The CDR3 DNA follows: TGTGCCAGCGCCATAGGGGGAGATACGCAGTATTTT. Translation: CASAIGGDTQYF. The chain recombines TRBV5-4 with TRBJ2-3, with a possible D match to TRBD1 (6 bases). Germline CDR1 SGHNT, CDR2 YYREEE (reference sequence). V was shortened by 7 bases and J by 5 bases, with 11 bases between the two germline ends. This CDR3 comprises 12 residues.

This sequence joins TRBV14 and TRBJ1-1; TRBD1 matches at 7 bases. The ends lost 1 base at V and 3 bases at J; junction bases unmatched: 8. CDR1 is SGHDN and CDR2 is FVKESK in the germline V gene. The CDR3 totals 16 residues. CDR3 DNA sequence: TGTGCCAGCAGCCAAGGACAGGGCGCCATGTACACTGAAGCTTTCTTT. Translation gives CASSQGQGAMYTEAFF.

This rearrangement joins TRBV4-2 to TRBJ2-7, with D possibly being TRBD2 (5 bases). V lost 1 base to trimming and J lost 4 bases, with 17 bases between them. The germline gives CDR1 LGHNA, CDR2 YNFKEQ. The CDR3 spans 16 residues. The DNA of the CDR3 is TGTGCCAGCAGCCAAGTATTCGGCGGAGGTTATTACGAGCAGTACTTC. Amino acid sequence: CASSQVFGGGYYEQYF.

The CDR3 DNA is TGCGCCAGCAGTGGGTCCGGACAGTCTGGAAACACCATATATTTT. Translating it yields CASSGSGQSGNTIYF. V is TRBV10-1 and J is TRBJ1-3; D is perhaps TRBD1 (6 bases). From germline, CDR1 is WNHNN and CDR2 SYGVQD (reference sequence). The V end was cut by 4 bases, the J end by 1 base, with 11 bases between. The CDR3 covers 15 residues.

This clone has just a few counts. The genes are TRBV5-4 and TRBJ2-1; D not resolved. Germline V gene data show CDR1 as SGHNT and CDR2 as YYREEE (reference sequence). V lost 0 bases, J lost 3 bases, and 7 bases lay in between. The CDR3 runs to 14 residues. The CDR3 is CASSLGANYNEQFF. CDR3 DNA sequence: TGTGCCAGCAGCTTGGGGGCGAACTACAATGAGCAGTTCTTC.

The V call is TRBV9, the J call TRBJ1-6; 7 bases line up with TRBD1. CDR3 length equals 17 residues. Per the germline V gene, CDR1 is SGDLS and CDR2 is YYNGEE. Unmatched junction bases numbered 8, after V lost 0 bases and J lost 5 bases. The CDR3: CASSVATRTGHNSPLHF. In DNA, the CDR3 is TGTGCCAGCAGCGTAGCTACCCGGACAGGACATAATTCACCCCTCCACTTT.